Below, 20 T cell receptor beta chains from the same sample are listed, as sequenced in a study of blood T cell repertoires in COVID-19 (dated by TCRdb to about 2020). The library was built by means of the immunoSEQ multiplex PCR assay. TCRdb mirrors the immuneACCESS table, restricted to in-frame sequences. Some clones are absent from its copies; in checked studies, under half trace to an unresolved V gene, and the reason for the others is unknown. For this sample there are approximately 300,000 clones; roughly nine tenths appear just once. Of the sample, roughly 5.3% is held by the ten largest clones. The sequenced sample consisted of PBMCs or T cells enriched from blood (not recorded which). These TCRs come from a man between 60 and 70 years old who had recovered from COVID-19.

The CDR3 loop reads CASSRPLGPVGYTF. The DNA of the CDR3 is TGTGCCAGCAGCCGCCCTCTGGGGCCGGTGGGCTACACCTTC. The chain recombines TRBV7-2 with TRBJ1-2, with D possibly being TRBD1 (5 bases). CDR3 size: 14 residues. Trimming removed 5 bases from V and 8 bases from J, with 18 bases in between. CDR1 and CDR2 (germline): SGHTA, FQGNSA. Full variable domain (missing parts from reference TRBV7-2 and TRBJ1-2): GAGVSQSPSNKVTEKGKDVELRCDPISGHTALYWYRQSLGQGLEFLIYFQGNSAPDKSGLPSDRFSAERTGGSVSTLTIQRTQQEDSAVYLCASSRPLGPVGYTFGSGTRLTVV.

The chain employs TRBV27 and TRBJ2-2; maybe TRBD1 (6 bases). The CDR3 is made up of 17 amino acids. Germline CDR1 and CDR2: MNHEY and SMNVEV (reference sequence). Trimming cost V 2 bases and J 6 bases, with 19 bases left between them. CDR3 nucleotide sequence: TGTGCCAGCAGTTTACCTAAATGGGCAGGGGCGGCCGGGGAGCTGTTTTTT. It yields the protein CASSLPKWAGAAGELFF.

This clone was seen more than once but under ten times. V and J are TRBV28 and TRBJ1-3; no definite D call. V shed 2 bases and J shed 0 bases, with 20 bases lying between them. From germline, CDR1 is MDHEN and CDR2 SYDVKM. The CDR3 has 19 residues. The CDR3 sequence: CASSLRRAVILSSGNTIYF. Here the CDR3 DNA reads TGTGCCAGCAGTTTAAGGCGGGCAGTTATACTGAGCTCTGGAAACACCATATATTTT.

CDR3 residues: CASSTGGGNEKLFF. The CDR3 DNA follows: TGTGCCAGCAGCACAGGGGGTGGTAATGAAAAACTGTTTTTT. The J gene is TRBJ1-4, the V gene TRBV28, with TRBD1 matching 8 bases. The CDR3 spans 14 residues. With V trimmed by 6 bases and J by 4 bases, 4 bases remained unmatched. Germline V gene lookup returns CDR1 MDHEN and CDR2 SYDVKM.

The CDR3 DNA reads TGTGCCAGCTCATCACAGGGGGCACGGAACAATGAGCAGTTCTTC. Amino acid sequence: CASSSQGARNNEQFF. The chain couples TRBV18 to TRBJ2-1, with 9 bases fitting TRBD1. Germline CDR1 reads KGHSH; CDR2 reads LQKENI. The CDR3 length is 15 residues. Losses at the gene ends were 5 bases for V and 5 bases for J; bases not matched to a gene: 7.

The rearrangement joins TRBV19 to TRBJ2-2; TRBD1 matches 8 bases. The CDR3 is 14 residues long. Trimming cost V 8 bases and J 6 bases; bases outside gene matches: 8. The germline V gene has CDR1 LNHDA and CDR2 SQIVND (reference sequence). CDR3 sequence: CASWSRGLPGELFF. CDR3 nucleotides: TGTGCCAGTTGGTCCAGGGGGCTACCCGGGGAGCTGTTTTTT.

A word on this clone: A read error may produce the germline difference seen at one junction end. The CDR3 DNA is TGCGCCAGCAGCCAAGATAATTTCGGCAGGCTCACCTTT. Protein product: CASSQDNFGRLTF. The chain has TRBV4-1 and TRBJ1-4; D is undetermined. Germline values: CDR1 MGHRA, CDR2 YSYEKL. This CDR3 region has 13 residues.

The chain joins TRBV7-9 to TRBJ1-2, with a possible D match to TRBD1 (6 bases). With 4 bases removed from V and 6 bases from J, the gap between germline ends came to 21 bases. Germline lookup yields CDR1 SEHNR and CDR2 FQNEAQ (reference sequence). The CDR3 has 16 residues. CDR3 region: CASSSEPPIRGNGYTF. In DNA, the CDR3 is TGTGCCAGCAGCTCCGAACCCCCCATCAGGGGAAATGGCTACACCTTC.

This clone was recorded once. This chain joins TRBV13 and TRBJ1-3; TRBD1 matches at 7 bases. CDR1 is PRHDT and CDR2 is FYEKMQ in the germline V gene (reference sequence). With 5 bases clipped from V and 5 bases from J, the junction kept 6 bases outside the gene matches. This CDR3 comprises 14 residues. In DNA, the CDR3 is TGTGCCAGCAGCGAACAGGGGTGGCGAAACACCATATATTTT. Protein sequence: CASSEQGWRNTIYF.

The chain employs TRBV10-3 and TRBJ2-1; a weak D match, TRBD2 (7 bases). Germline lookup yields CDR1 ENHRY and CDR2 SYGVKD. The CDR3 has 16 amino acids. V lost 0 bases and J lost 4, with 13 bases in between. CDR3 sequence: CAISESGGGGYNEQFF. For the CDR3, the DNA is TGTGCCATCAGTGAGTCAGGGGGAGGGGGTTACAATGAGCAGTTCTTC.

The chain links TRBV20-1 to TRBJ1-5; possibly TRBD1 for D (6 bases). The V end lost 3 bases, the J end lost 6 bases, and 21 bases lay between the germline ends. The length of the CDR3 is 16 residues. CDR1 is DFQATT and CDR2 is SNEGSKA in the germline V gene (reference sequence). CDR3 nucleotides: TGCAGTGCTAGTCAAGGGCGGGGGGCTGGAGGTCAGCCCCAGCATTTT. As protein: CSASQGRGAGGQPQHF.

The CDR3, as DNA: TGTGCCAGTAGTACCGGGACAGGGGTCCCCTACGAGCAGTACTTC. Residues: CASSTGTGVPYEQYF. The V gene is TRBV19, the J gene TRBJ2-7; 10 nucleotides line up with TRBD1. The length of the CDR3 is 15 residues. Per the germline V gene, CDR1 is LNHDA and CDR2 is SQIVND (reference sequence). V trimming: 4 bases; J trimming: 2 bases; junction bases outside the gene matches: 5. Together with reference TRBV19 and TRBJ2-7, the CDR3 gives the full variable domain: DGGITQSPKYLFRKEGQNVTLSCEQNLNHDAMYWYRQDPGQGLRLIYYSQIVNDFQKGDIAEGYSVSREKKESFPLTVTSAQKNPTAFYLCASSTGTGVPYEQYFGPGTRLTVT.

V usage is TRBV27 and J usage is TRBJ1-2; 8 bases map to TRBD1. Germline lookup yields CDR1 MNHEY and CDR2 SMNVEV (reference sequence). J lost 1 base, V lost 2 bases, and 3 bases had no gene match. The CDR3 runs 15 residues. This CDR3 reads CASSLGGQGNYGYTF. CDR3 DNA sequence: TGTGCCAGCAGTTTAGGTGGACAGGGTAACTATGGCTACACCTTC.

This clone appeared once. The CDR3 nucleotides are TGTGCCAGTAGTGCCGGGACAGGGAAACTAAACGATGGCTACACCTTC. Translating it yields CASSAGTGKLNDGYTF. The chain employs TRBV19 and TRBJ1-2; 9 bases match TRBD1. V was pared by 5 bases and J by 6 bases, with 13 bases of the junction left unmatched. The CDR3 has 16 residues. CDR1 is LNHDA and CDR2 is SQIVND in the germline V gene (reference sequence).

This chain connects TRBV7-2 to TRBJ1-1; no firm D call. In germline, CDR1 is SGHTA, CDR2 FQGNSA. The V gene lost 3 bases and the J gene lost 6 bases, with 14 bases spanning the gap. This CDR3 has 14 residues. CDR3 nucleotides: TGTGCCAGCAGCTTGCTAGGAGGGAAGGCTGAAGCTTTCTTT. Translation gives CASSLLGGKAEAFF.

The chain joins TRBV7-9 to TRBJ2-5; TRBD2 agrees at 8 bases. Trimming took 4 bases from V and 2 from J; bases not matched to a gene: 9. The germline CDR1 and CDR2 sequences are SEHNR and FQNEAQ (reference sequence). CDR3 size: 16 residues. For the CDR3, the DNA is TGTGCCAGCAGCTCATCCGGGACTAGGCATCAAGAGACCCAGTACTTC. Protein sequence: CASSSSGTRHQETQYF. Looking up the rest from reference TRBV7-9 and TRBJ2-5 gives the full variable domain: DTGVSQNPRHKITKRGQNVTFRCDPISEHNRLYWYRQTLGQGPEFLTYFQNEAQLEKSRLLSDRFSAERPKGSFSTLEIQRTEQGDSAMYLCASSSSGTRHQETQYFGPGTRLLVL.

The rearrangement joins TRBV4-2 to TRBJ2-7, with 9 bases aligning to TRBD2. CDR3 length: 15 residues. With V trimmed by 4 bases and J by 5 bases, 9 bases remained unmatched. Germline values: CDR1 LGHNA, CDR2 YNFKEQ. CDR3 coding DNA: TGTGCCAGCAGCCCCCGAGTAGCGGGAGTCGACGAGCAGTACTTC. It encodes CASSPRVAGVDEQYF.

The gene calls are TRBV7-9 and TRBJ2-7, with 7 bases aligning to TRBD1. V shed 5 bases and J 4 bases; nucleotides not matched to a gene: 8. CDR3 size: 14 residues. Germline V gene data show CDR1 as SEHNR and CDR2 as FQNEAQ (reference sequence). CDR3 coding DNA: TGTGCCAGCAGCCACGACAGGGCTCCTTACGAGCAGTACTTC. Protein sequence: CASSHDRAPYEQYF. Complete variable domain (other parts from reference TRBV7-9 and TRBJ2-7): DTGVSQNPRHKITKRGQNVTFRCDPISEHNRLYWYRQTLGQGPEFLTYFQNEAQLEKSRLLSDRFSAERPKGSFSTLEIQRTEQGDSAMYLCASSHDRAPYEQYFGPGTRLTVT.

This chain links TRBV27 with TRBJ2-7, with D possibly TRBD2 on 6 matching bases. The length of the CDR3 is 15 residues. V was shortened by 6 bases and J by 2 bases, with 17 bases between the two germline ends. CDR1 and CDR2 from the germline V gene are MNHEY and SMNVEV (reference sequence). In DNA, the CDR3 is TGTGCCAGCAGCACGTGGGGGACTGCTACCTACGAGCAGTACTTC. As protein: CASSTWGTATYEQYF.

This clone was picked up a small number of times. The chain carries TRBV12-5 and TRBJ2-5; 10 bases map to TRBD1. V lost 6 bases, J lost 4 bases, and 11 bases stayed unmatched. This CDR3 spans 16 amino acids. CDR1 is LGHNT, CDR2 FRNRAP, per germline. The CDR3 DNA is TGTGCTAGTGGACCTAGGGACAGGGGATGGGGAGAGACCCAGTACTTC. Encoded protein: CASGPRDRGWGETQYF.